This TCR beta chain was recovered during a study of Graves' ophthalmopathy and Graves' hyperthyroidism. Overall study context: Peripheral blood collection took place at initial diagnosis, before any treatment.

Overall study results and limits: It was with around 71% sensitivity and about 72% specificity that the model predicted ophthalmopathy progression.

Regarding this clonotype: The target antigen is unknown.

Using RNA transcripts, the TCR beta CDR3 regions were amplified. Amplification began with first-round RT-PCR using HTBI primers, then second-round multiplex PCR was performed. In TCRdb, the multiplex PCR reads were re-called with MiXCR into one record per CDR3 protein. The sample lists roughly 420,000 distinct CDR3 sequences, 21% occurring once. Material: peripheral blood. This sequence originates from a woman between 18 and 29 years old with stable Graves' hyperthyroidism.

This CDR3 is CASKASGAYEQYF. In DNA, the CDR3 is TGTGCCAGCAAGGCATCAGGGGCCTACGAGCAGTACTTC. The gene calls are TRBV2 and TRBJ2-7; perhaps TRBD1 as D (6 bases). This CDR3 has 13 residues. Trimming pared 7 bases from V and 2 bases from J, leaving 12 bases between. Germline V gene lookup returns CDR1 SNHLY and CDR2 FYNNEI.